Listed below are T cell receptor beta chains from one sample, sequenced in a study of T cell responses to AZD1222 COVID-19 vaccine. The data were produced by immunoSEQ multiplex PCR, yet TCRdb's version contains in-frame clones alone and is incomplete. In the table there are 150,000 to 160,000 clones, about nine tenths of which are singletons. Sample: peripheral blood, taken on day 0 of AZD1222 vaccination. The receptors here all came from an adult in good health. Each CDR3 is given with its conserved first and last residue. The D gene is left open where the match is weak. Some rows mark clone size as missing; the rest say once, few, many or name a class of expanded clone.

TRBJ1-6 17 NA TRBV4-1 TRBD1 CASRDGPSDRGNSPLHF TGCGCCAGCAGGGACGGACCCAGCGACAGGGGTAATTCACCCCTCCACTTT
TRBJ2-5 12 NA TRBV7-8 NA CASSLVAETQYF TGTGCCAGCAGCTTAGTGGCAGAGACCCAGTACTTC
TRBJ2-7 15 NA TRBV6-5 TRBD1 CASRDRALQNYEQYF TGTGCCAGCAGAGACAGGGCACTTCAAAACTACGAGCAGTACTTC
TRBJ1-5 17 NA TRBV19 NA CASSMGRGQYSNQPQHF TGTGCCAGTAGTATGGGAAGGGGTCAATATAGCAATCAGCCCCAGCATTTT
TRBJ1-2 15 NA TRBV29-1 NA CSVEDSKGYNYGYTF TGCAGCGTTGAAGATTCGAAAGGATATAACTATGGCTACACCTTC
TRBJ2-6 15 NA TRBV6-4 NA CASSDSLSGANVLTF TGTGCCAGCAGTGACTCTCTCTCTGGGGCCAACGTCCTGACTTTC
TRBJ2-7 14 NA TRBV6-2/TRBV6-3 TRBD1 CASSQQGIPYEQYF TGTGCCAGCAGCCAACAGGGGATCCCCTACGAGCAGTACTTC
TRBJ2-1 16 NA TRBV28 NA CASSDTGRSSYNEQFF TGTGCCAGCAGTGATACAGGGAGGAGCTCCTACAATGAGCAGTTCTTC
TRBJ2-7 14 NA TRBV4-1 TRBD1 CASSPGTGYYEQYF TGCGCCAGCAGCCCCGGGACAGGGTACTACGAGCAGTACTTC
TRBJ2-1 10 NA TRBV20-1 NA CSAYYNEQFF TGCAGTGCTTATTACAATGAGCAGTTCTTC
TRBJ1-4 14 NA TRBV19 NA CASKPGPTNEKLFF TGTGCCAGTAAACCGGGCCCAACTAATGAAAAACTGTTTTTT
TRBJ2-2 14 NA TRBV6-2/TRBV6-3 NA CASSYLKGAGELFF TGTGCCAGCAGTTACTTAAAGGGGGCCGGGGAGCTGTTTTTT
TRBJ2-1 18 NA TRBV19 TRBD2 CASSIDPSGLGGSGEQFF TGTGCCAGTAGTATAGACCCCTCGGGACTAGGAGGCTCAGGGGAGCAGTTCTTC
TRBJ2-7 15 NA TRBV7-9 TRBD1 CASSSDRASSYEQYF TGTGCCAGCAGCTCCGACAGGGCAAGCTCCTACGAGCAGTACTTC
TRBJ2-7 15 NA TRBV5-1 NA CASSPGGVDSYEQYF TGCGCCAGCAGCCCAGGGGGGGTTGACTCCTACGAGCAGTACTTC
TRBJ2-3 14 once TRBV24-1 NA CATSVDRSPYTQYF TGTGCCACCAGTGTAGACAGGTCCCCTTATACGCAGTATTTT
TRBJ1-6 13 NA TRBV12-3/TRBV12-4 NA CASSSGSGSPLHF TGTGCCAGCAGCAGTGGGTCAGGGTCACCCCTCCACTTT
TRBJ1-1 14 NA TRBV25-1 NA CASSDFGANTEAFF TGTGCCAGCAGTGATTTCGGGGCTAACACTGAAGCTTTCTTT
TRBJ2-2 15 NA TRBV5-1 TRBD1 CASRQQGARTGELFF TGCGCCAGCAGACAGCAGGGGGCGCGCACCGGGGAGCTGTTTTTT
TRBJ2-1 10 NA TRBV6-5 NA CASKYNEQFF TGTGCCAGCAAGTACAATGAGCAGTTCTTC
TRBJ1-5 14 NA TRBV24-1 NA CATSDAGINQPQHF TGTGCCACCAGTGATGCCGGGATCAATCAGCCCCAGCATTTT
TRBJ1-3 14 NA TRBV28 NA CASSSQGTGNTIYF TGTGCCAGCAGTTCACAGGGAACTGGAAACACCATATATTTT
TRBJ1-3 17 once TRBV3-1/TRBV3-2 NA CASSRDGRQISGNTIYF TGTGCCAGCAGCCGCGATGGAAGGCAGATCTCTGGAAACACCATATATTTT
TRBJ2-6 19 NA TRBV19 NA CASSLRTTNHKSRANVLTF TGTGCCAGTAGCTTGCGAACGACAAATCACAAAAGTCGGGCCAACGTCCTGACTTTC
TRBJ2-2 15 few TRBV7-9 TRBD2 CASSSKSGRAGELFF TGTGCCAGCAGCTCGAAGAGCGGGAGGGCCGGGGAGCTGTTTTTT
TRBJ2-2 12 NA TRBV11-3 NA CASSGNTGELFF TGTGCCAGCAGTGGGAACACCGGGGAGCTGTTTTTT
TRBJ1-2 14 NA TRBV4-1 TRBD1 CASSPGTGDFGYTF TGCGCCAGCAGCCCCGGGACAGGAGATTTCGGCTACACCTTC
TRBJ1-1 13 NA TRBV6-5 NA CASSYSRNTEAFF TGTGCCAGCAGTTACTCCAGGAACACTGAAGCTTTCTTT
TRBJ2-5 14 NA TRBV4-1 TRBD2 CASSQPSGTETQYF TGCGCCAGCAGCCAGCCTAGCGGGACGGAGACCCAGTACTTC